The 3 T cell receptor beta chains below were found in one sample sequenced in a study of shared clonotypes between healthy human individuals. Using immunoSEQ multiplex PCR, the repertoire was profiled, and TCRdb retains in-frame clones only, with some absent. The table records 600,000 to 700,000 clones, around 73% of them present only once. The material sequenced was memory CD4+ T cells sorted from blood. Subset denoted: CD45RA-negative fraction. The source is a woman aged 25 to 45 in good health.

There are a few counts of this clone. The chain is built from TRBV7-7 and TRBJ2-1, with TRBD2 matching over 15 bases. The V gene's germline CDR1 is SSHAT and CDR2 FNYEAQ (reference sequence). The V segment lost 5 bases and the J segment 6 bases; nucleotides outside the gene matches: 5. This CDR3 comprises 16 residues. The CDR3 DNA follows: TGTGCCAGCAGCGAGGGACTAGCGGGAGGTGTCAATGAGCAGTTCTTC. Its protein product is CASSEGLAGGVNEQFF. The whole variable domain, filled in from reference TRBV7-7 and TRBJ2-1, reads GAGVSQSPRYKVTKRGQDVTLRCDPISSHATLYWYQQALGQGPEFLTYFNYEAQPDKSGLPSDRFSAERPEGSISTLTIQRTEQRDSAMYRCASSEGLAGGVNEQFFGPGTRLTVL.

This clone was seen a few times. CDR3 sequence: CASSYSIFATNEQFF. Written as DNA, the CDR3 is TGTGCCAGCAGTTACTCGATCTTTGCGACCAATGAGCAGTTCTTC. The V call is TRBV6-6, the J call TRBJ2-1; D gene uncertain. V dropped 0 bases and J dropped 6 bases, with 12 bases sitting between them. Germline assignment: CDR1 MNHNY and CDR2 SVGAGI (reference sequence). This CDR3 is built from 15 residues.

Here the CDR3 DNA reads TGTGCCAGCAGCCTGTACAAGGTTTATCGGAGTTACAATGAGCAGTTCTTC. Translating gives CASSLYKVYRSYNEQFF. The chain uses TRBV7-9 and TRBJ2-1; D is ambiguous. This CDR3 spans 17 amino acids. The germline V and J ends were trimmed by 5 bases and 4 bases, with 21 bases remaining between them. CDR1 and CDR2 (germline): SEHNR, FQNEAQ (reference sequence).